The 8 T cell receptor beta chains listed next were all sequenced from one sample in a study of tumor-infiltrating lymphocytes in primary liver carcinoma. Germline DNA was extracted too, while blood RNA derived from unsorted whole blood. From approximately 550 ng of total RNA, TCR beta-specific cDNA was reverse-transcribed using a constant-region primer. Researchers made the TCR beta libraries by running three nested multiplex PCR rounds with slightly modified ARM-PCR. The two initial PCR rounds, ten to eleven cycles each, used TRBV1-TRBV30 forward and C-beta reverse primers. TCRdb redid the calling of the multiplex PCR reads with MiXCR, one entry per CDR3 protein. The sample has about 180,000 distinct CDR3 sequences, 50% to 75% seen once. Source material: peripheral blood. Receptors originate from a man aged 40-49 years with primary liver carcinoma and hepatitis B virus infection.

The rearrangement links TRBV29-1 to TRBJ2-4, with D possibly being TRBD1 or TRBD2 (5 bases each). V dropped 4 bases and J dropped 5 bases, with 12 bases sitting between them. Germline V gives CDR1 SQVTM, CDR2 ANQGSEA. The CDR3 is 13 residues long. CDR3 residues: CSVGGVSENIQYF. CDR3 DNA: TGCAGCGTTGGAGGGGTTAGCGAAAACATTCAGTACTTC.

Here the CDR3 DNA reads TGCGCCAGCAGCGACCCGACTGTCGGCTCCTACAATGAGCAGTTCTTC. It yields the protein CASSDPTVGSYNEQFF. The chain uses TRBV4-1 and TRBJ2-1; D is unresolved. With 5 bases removed from V and 0 bases from J, the gap between germline ends came to 14 bases. Looked up from germline, CDR1 is MGHRA and CDR2 is YSYEKL. The CDR3 is 16 amino acids.

The chain recombines TRBV4-1 with TRBJ1-1; 9 nucleotides align to TRBD1. V gave up 5 bases and J gave up 0 bases; unmatched junction bases: 25. Germline V CDR1 and CDR2: MGHRA, YSYEKL. CDR3 length: 22 residues. The CDR3 here is CASSNKPGQGLVRRSMNTEAFF. The CDR3 region has the DNA TGCGCCAGCAGCAATAAACCGGGACAGGGACTGGTTAGGCGATCAATGAACACTGAAGCTTTCTTT.

For this clonotype: The CDR3 ends on some other residue instead of the conserved phenylalanine or tryptophan, so this is likely a read error. Because the CDR3's place on the DNA is in doubt, the DNA is left out and the CDR3 is given as listed by TCRdb. The chain's CDR3 is CASSNLGVGDLFS. The V and J genes are TRBV12-3 or TRBV12-4 and TRBJ2-1; the D call of TRBD1 is as the table states it, not checked on the DNA. The CDR3 is 13 amino acids in total, end residues counted.

The genes are TRBV6-5 and TRBJ1-5; D gene uncertain. Germline assignment: CDR1 MNHEY and CDR2 SVGAGI. This CDR3 is built from 14 residues. Trimming cost V 9 bases and J 5 bases, with 17 bases left between them. The CDR3 region is CASKGWGADQPQHF. CDR3 nucleotides: TGTGCCAGTAAAGGCTGGGGAGCCGATCAGCCCCAGCATTTT.

Of note for this clonotype: This may come from a read error, since a much larger clone is one base off. The chain carries TRBV11-2 and TRBJ1-2; D is undetermined. The CDR3 has 14 residues. From germline, CDR1 is SGHAT and CDR2 FQNNGV. The CDR3 reads CASNLGFGNGGYTF. In DNA form, the CDR3 reads TGTGCCAGCAACTTAGGGTTCGGGAACGGGGGCTACACCTTC.

A remark on this clonotype: The junction departs from germline at one end; a sequencing error may be responsible. This chain connects TRBV4-1 to TRBJ2-5; D remains unclear. Germline V lookup: CDR1 MGHRA, CDR2 YSYEKL. The length of the CDR3 is 15 residues. CDR3 DNA sequence: TGCGCCAGCGGCCAAGAATGGGGTCTCGCGGAGACCCAGTACTTC. Translation gives CASGQEWGLAETQYF.

The genes are TRBV11-2 and TRBJ2-7; no definite D call. The germline V gene has CDR1 SGHAT and CDR2 FQNNGV. V was trimmed by 4 bases and J by 3 bases, leaving 13 bases between them. The CDR3 is made up of 14 amino acids. The CDR3 bases are TGTGCCAGCAGCTACCTGGGCGCAGTCTACGAGCAGTACTTC. Its translation: CASSYLGAVYEQYF.